This T cell receptor beta chain comes out of a study of T-cell memory formation after mild COVID-19. Across the whole study: Clusters of TCRs were largely donor specific.

TCRdb redid the calling of the 5' RACE reads with MiXCR, one entry per CDR3 protein. The sample shows over 10,000 distinct CDR3 sequences, approximately 12% of them seen only once. This clonotype was detected many times. Germline lookup yields CDR1 SEHNR and CDR2 FQNEAQ (reference sequence). Trimming at V came to 8 bases and at J to 5 bases, leaving 9 bases not matched to a gene. The CDR3 length is 14 residues. V gene TRBV7-9 combines with J gene TRBJ2-1; 7 bases agree with TRBD2. This receptor was taken from an adult woman who had mild COVID-19 (a few samples of this study predate the infection). Cell type and time point are not known. Sequenced input: PBMCs or a T cell subset sorted from them (not recorded which). In DNA, the CDR3 is TGTGCCAGCGGCCTGGGGGGGAGGAACAATGAGCAGTTCTTC. Translation: CASGLGGRNNEQFF.